In its sample, the clone carrying this TCR beta chain was seen a few times. The CDR3 consists of 15 residues. Germline-derived CDR1 and CDR2 are SEHNR and FQNEAQ (reference sequence). The germline V and J ends were trimmed by 5 bases and 3 bases, with 13 bases remaining between them. The record originates from a study of T cells in Graves' hyperthyroidism and ophthalmopathy. The CDR3 regions of TCR beta were amplified from RNA transcripts. The study used the HTBI primer set for a first-round RT-PCR of the TCR CDR3. TCRdb reanalysed the multiplex PCR reads using MiXCR and keeps one entry per CDR3 protein. This table has 600,000 to 750,000 distinct CDR3 sequences, around a sixth appearing once.

The chain combines TRBV7-9 with TRBJ2-2, with a weak D call TRBD1 (6 bases). The TCR was taken from a man in his fifties with Graves' hyperthyroidism. Sequencing was carried out using blood. The CDR3 bases are TGTGCCAGCAGCAACCGGGACACCTACACCGGGGAGCTGTTTTTT. This gives the protein CASSNRDTYTGELFF.